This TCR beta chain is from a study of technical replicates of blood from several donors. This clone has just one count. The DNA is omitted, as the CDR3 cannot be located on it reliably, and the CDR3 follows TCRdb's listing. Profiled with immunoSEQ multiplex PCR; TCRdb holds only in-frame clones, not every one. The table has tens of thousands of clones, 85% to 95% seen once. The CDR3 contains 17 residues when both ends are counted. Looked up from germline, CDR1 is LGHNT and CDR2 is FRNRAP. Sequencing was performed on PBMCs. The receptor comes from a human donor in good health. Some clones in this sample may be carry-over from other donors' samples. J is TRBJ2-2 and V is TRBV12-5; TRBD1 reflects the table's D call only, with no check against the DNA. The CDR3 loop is CASGLGTGQGGTGELFF.